Listed below are T cell receptor beta chains from one sample, sequenced in a study of blood T cells in healthy people across ages. TCRdb re-analysed the 5' RACE reads in MiXCR, keeping a single row per CDR3 protein. The repertoire holds about 930,000 distinct CDR3 sequences, with just under 30% as singletons. A further study also used this sample, focusing on T cells of mothers and their children.

The sample taken for sequencing was blood. The source of these receptors is a woman in her 40s in good health. The CDR3 runs from the conserved cysteine through the conserved F or W. D genes are given only for firm matches. Size is stated for part of the rows, as once, few or many counts, or as a class when the clone is expanded.

abundance: few
d_gene: TRBD1
len: 15
j_gene: TRBJ2-7
v_gene: TRBV28
CDR3nt: TGTGCCAGCACCACCGCCGGGACAGGCTCCTACGAGCAGTACTTC
CDR3aa: CASTTAGTGSYEQYF

abundance: NA
d_gene: TRBD2
len: 19
j_gene: TRBJ2-3
v_gene: TRBV12-3/TRBV12-4
CDR3nt: TGTGCCAGCAGTCCAAGGACTAGCGGGGGTTGGGGGGAAAAAGATACGCAGTATTTT
CDR3aa: CASSPRTSGGWGEKDTQYF

abundance: NA
d_gene: NA
len: 17
j_gene: TRBJ2-5
v_gene: TRBV20-1
CDR3nt: TGCAGTGCTAGAGATCGGGGCAGGGCAGGGAACCAAGAGACCCAGTACTTC
CDR3aa: CSARDRGRAGNQETQYF

abundance: NA
d_gene: TRBD1
len: 14
j_gene: TRBJ1-5
v_gene: TRBV28
CDR3nt: TGTGCCAGCACCAATTGGGACAGTGGTCAGCCCCAGCATTTT
CDR3aa: CASTNWDSGQPQHF

abundance: few
d_gene: NA
len: 14
j_gene: TRBJ1-4
v_gene: TRBV2
CDR3nt: TGTGCCAGCAGTACTGGGACATCTAATGAAAAACTGTTTTTT
CDR3aa: CASSTGTSNEKLFF

abundance: NA
d_gene: NA
len: 15
j_gene: TRBJ2-3
v_gene: TRBV7-9
CDR3nt: TGTGCCAGCAGATTCGGGACTCGGAGCACAGATACGCAGTATTTT
CDR3aa: CASRFGTRSTDTQYF

abundance: NA
d_gene: NA
len: 15
j_gene: TRBJ1-2
v_gene: TRBV25-1
CDR3nt: TGTGCCAGCAGTGGAGATACTGACGGTAACTATGGCTACACCTTC
CDR3aa: CASSGDTDGNYGYTF

abundance: many
d_gene: TRBD1
len: 14
j_gene: TRBJ1-1
v_gene: TRBV6-5
CDR3nt: TGTGCCACCACCAAAGGACAGGGCGGCACTGAAGCTTTCTTT
CDR3aa: CATTKGQGGTEAFF

abundance: NA
d_gene: TRBD1
len: 15
j_gene: TRBJ1-2
v_gene: TRBV11-1
CDR3nt: TGTGCCAGCAGCCAAACCACGACAGGGGGTTTTGGCTACACCTTC
CDR3aa: CASSQTTTGGFGYTF

abundance: NA
d_gene: NA
len: 20
j_gene: TRBJ2-3
v_gene: TRBV2
CDR3nt: TGTGCCAGCAGTTCCCCCTCCATCCCGGGCGTCTCGGCCGGCCCAGATACGCAGTATTTT
CDR3aa: CASSSPSIPGVSAGPDTQYF

abundance: few
d_gene: NA
len: 13
j_gene: TRBJ1-1
v_gene: TRBV15
CDR3nt: TGTGCCACCAGCCTTACGTGGGGCACTGAAGCTTTCTTT
CDR3aa: CATSLTWGTEAFF

abundance: NA
d_gene: NA
len: 13
j_gene: TRBJ2-4
v_gene: TRBV5-1
CDR3nt: TGCGCCAGCAACCCGGGACGGGGAAACATTCAGTACTTC
CDR3aa: CASNPGRGNIQYF

abundance: many
d_gene: TRBD1
len: 16
j_gene: TRBJ2-3
v_gene: TRBV29-1
CDR3nt: TGCAGCGCCGTAAGCGCCATGACAGGGAACACAGATACGCAGTATTTT
CDR3aa: CSAVSAMTGNTDTQYF

abundance: NA
d_gene: NA
len: 12
j_gene: TRBJ1-1
v_gene: TRBV9
CDR3nt: TGTGCCAGCAAGGGGCGCGGGACTGAAGCTTTCTTT
CDR3aa: CASKGRGTEAFF

abundance: few
d_gene: NA
len: 15
j_gene: TRBJ1-5
v_gene: TRBV28
CDR3nt: TGTGCCAGCAGCTTACTCGGGAGTAGCAATCAGCCCCAGCATTTT
CDR3aa: CASSLLGSSNQPQHF

abundance: NA
d_gene: TRBD1
len: 20
j_gene: TRBJ2-3
v_gene: TRBV5-6
CDR3nt: TGTGCCAGCAGCTTGGCAGAGGCAGGGGGCTACTTAGACCTCACAGATACGCAGTATTTT
CDR3aa: CASSLAEAGGYLDLTDTQYF

abundance: few
d_gene: NA
len: 14
j_gene: TRBJ2-1
v_gene: TRBV19
CDR3nt: TGTGCCAGTAGGATCCGGACGATCAACAATGAGCAGTTCTTC
CDR3aa: CASRIRTINNEQFF

abundance: NA
d_gene: NA
len: 19
j_gene: TRBJ2-7
v_gene: TRBV30
CDR3nt: TGTGCCTGGAGTGCCTCGGGGGGACAGGCTCACCCAAGCAGCTACGAGCAGTACTTC
CDR3aa: CAWSASGGQAHPSSYEQYF

abundance: NA
d_gene: NA
len: 14
j_gene: TRBJ1-2
v_gene: TRBV20-1
CDR3nt: TGCAGTGCTAGGCCAGGGCTGGATGTCTATGGCTACACCTTC
CDR3aa: CSARPGLDVYGYTF

abundance: NA
d_gene: NA
len: 14
j_gene: TRBJ1-1
v_gene: TRBV5-1
CDR3nt: TGCGCCAGCAGCTTGGAACATCCCTTCGGGTCGGCTTTCTTT
CDR3aa: CASSLEHPFGSAFF

abundance: NA
d_gene: NA
len: 14
j_gene: TRBJ2-1
v_gene: TRBV6-5
CDR3nt: TGTGCCAGCTCGAGGGCAGGTGCCTACAATGAGCAGTTCTTC
CDR3aa: CASSRAGAYNEQFF

abundance: NA
d_gene: NA
len: 14
j_gene: TRBJ2-7
v_gene: TRBV19
CDR3nt: TGTGCCAGTAAAAGGACTCCTGGGTCCTACGAGCAGTACTTC
CDR3aa: CASKRTPGSYEQYF